This TCR beta chain was sequenced for a study of T cells after somatic rescue of genetic block. Trimming pared 11 bases from V and 1 base from J, leaving 27 bases between. CDR3 size: 17 residues. Germline values: CDR1 LNHNV, CDR2 YYDKDF (reference sequence). Using immunoSEQ multiplex PCR, the repertoire was profiled, and TCRdb retains in-frame clones only, with some absent. The sample yields around 64,000 clones, 92% seen once. This clonotype was sampled from a man in his forties. The sequenced sample consisted of peripheral blood mononuclear cells (PBMCs). The genes are TRBV15 and TRBJ2-7; D gene uncertain. The CDR3 protein is CASRLGSRTLDSYEQYF. The CDR3 DNA is TGTGCCTCCCGCCTGGGGTCCAGGACCCTTGATTCCTACGAGCAGTACTTC.